This is a list of T cell receptor beta chains from one sample in a study of T-cell memory formation after mild COVID-19. From the 5' RACE reads, TCRdb called clonotypes with MiXCR, one entry per CDR3 protein. Found here are 130,000 to 150,000 distinct CDR3 sequences, around 5.8% of them singletons; the top ten hold 2% to 2.5%. Input material: PBMCs or a T cell subset sorted from them (not recorded which). The receptor set was obtained from an adult woman who had mild COVID-19 (a few samples of this study predate the infection). Cell type and time point are not known. Each CDR3 is given with its conserved first and last residue. A D gene is named only where the DNA matches it firmly. Only part of the rows carry a size: once, few, many, or a class if the clone is expanded.

CDR3: CASSLTAGTAASYEQYF
DNA: TGTGCCAGCAGCTTAACCGCCGGGACTGCCGCCTCCTACGAGCAGTACTTC
V: TRBV7-8
J: TRBJ2-7
D: .
size: .

CDR3: CASRTPASGGTGELFF
DNA: TGCGCCAGCCGGACACCGGCTAGCGGGGGAACCGGGGAGCTGTTTTTT
V: TRBV5-1
J: TRBJ2-2
D: TRBD2
size: .

CDR3: CASSFGSVARAGVRETQYF
DNA: TGTGCCAGCAGCTTCGGATCCGTGGCCCGCGCGGGGGTGAGAGAGACCCAGTACTTC
V: TRBV7-9
J: TRBJ2-5
D: TRBD2
size: .

CDR3: CASSRTSGGSQETQYF
DNA: TGTGCCAGCAGCAGGACTAGCGGGGGATCCCAAGAGACCCAGTACTTC
V: TRBV7-8
J: TRBJ2-5
D: TRBD2
size: few

CDR3: CASSVGGRVHEQYF
DNA: TGCGCCAGCAGCGTCGGCGGGAGGGTCCACGAGCAGTACTTC
V: TRBV5-1
J: TRBJ2-7
D: TRBD2
size: .

CDR3: CASSSVGGGELFF
DNA: TGTGCCAGCAGCTCCGTGGGCGGCGGGGAGCTGTTTTTT
V: TRBV7-2
J: TRBJ2-2
D: .
size: many

CDR3: CASSLGSLEQFF
DNA: TGCGCCAGCAGCTTGGGGAGTCTCGAGCAGTTCTTC
V: TRBV5-1
J: TRBJ2-1
D: .
size: many

CDR3: CASSQVGTTSTDTQYF
DNA: TGCGCCAGCAGCCAAGTTGGCACCACTAGCACAGATACGCAGTATTTT
V: TRBV4-1
J: TRBJ2-3
D: .
size: few

CDR3: CASSPPDRGFTEAFF
DNA: TGTGCCAGCAGTCCCCCGGACAGGGGATTCACTGAAGCTTTCTTT
V: TRBV6-2/TRBV6-3
J: TRBJ1-1
D: TRBD1
size: few

CDR3: CASSPRQMINEQFF
DNA: TGTGCCAGCAGCCCCCGACAGATGATCAATGAGCAGTTCTTC
V: TRBV3-1
J: TRBJ2-1
D: .
size: few

CDR3: CASSLTGGISPLHF
DNA: TGTGCCAGCAGCTTAACTGGGGGCATTTCACCCCTCCACTTT
V: TRBV7-9
J: TRBJ1-6
D: .
size: .

CDR3: CAWESGTGITGELFF
DNA: TGTGCCTGGGAATCCGGGACAGGGATCACCGGGGAGCTGTTTTTT
V: TRBV30
J: TRBJ2-2
D: TRBD1
size: many

CDR3: CASSVGDTRGQPQHF
DNA: TGTGCCAGCAGCGTAGGGGACACCCGCGGTCAGCCCCAGCATTTT
V: TRBV9
J: TRBJ1-5
D: .
size: few

CDR3: CASSTAEAANEKLFF
DNA: TGTGCCAGTAGTACGGCTGAGGCGGCTAATGAAAAACTGTTTTTT
V: TRBV19
J: TRBJ1-4
D: .
size: many

CDR3: CASSYSRLAGGLKTGELFF
DNA: TGTGCCAGCAGTTACTCCAGACTAGCGGGGGGGCTCAAGACCGGGGAGCTGTTTTTT
V: TRBV6-2/TRBV6-3
J: TRBJ2-2
D: TRBD2
size: many

CDR3: CASRQQGQLTEAFF
DNA: TGTGCCAGCAGACAACAGGGTCAATTGACTGAAGCTTTCTTT
V: TRBV12-3/TRBV12-4
J: TRBJ1-1
D: .
size: many

CDR3: CASSRDRGTQYF
DNA: TGTGCCAGCAGCCGCGACAGGGGTACGCAGTATTTT
V: TRBV4-2
J: TRBJ2-3
D: TRBD1
size: .

CDR3: CASSPGQLFPSSYNEQFF
DNA: TGCGCCAGCAGCCCGGGACAGTTATTCCCAAGCTCCTACAATGAGCAGTTCTTC
V: TRBV5-1
J: TRBJ2-1
D: TRBD1
size: few

CDR3: CASRGGGGARANVLTF
DNA: TGTGCCAGCAGGGGAGGGGGGGGCGCGAGGGCCAACGTCCTGACTTTC
V: TRBV7-8
J: TRBJ2-6
D: .
size: .

CDR3: CASSFPGRKGEGYTF
DNA: TGTGCCAGCAGTTTCCCAGGGAGGAAGGGAGAAGGCTACACCTTC
V: TRBV12-3/TRBV12-4
J: TRBJ1-2
D: .
size: .

CDR3: CASRRSWGVYGYTF
DNA: TGTGCCAGCAGACGAAGTTGGGGGGTCTATGGCTACACCTTC
V: TRBV6-5
J: TRBJ1-2
D: .
size: many

CDR3: CSARMTSGQSYNEQFF
DNA: TGCAGTGCTAGGATGACTAGCGGACAATCTTACAATGAGCAGTTCTTC
V: TRBV20-1
J: TRBJ2-1
D: TRBD2
size: many

CDR3: CASSKTSSQETQYF
DNA: TGTGCCAGCAGCAAGACTAGCTCCCAAGAGACCCAGTACTTC
V: TRBV25-1
J: TRBJ2-5
D: TRBD2
size: .

CDR3: CASSLEGQGVSEAFF
DNA: TGCGCCAGCAGCTTGGAGGGACAGGGCGTATCTGAAGCTTTCTTT
V: TRBV5-1
J: TRBJ1-1
D: TRBD1
size: many

CDR3: CSAPWSVGGNTIYF
DNA: TGCAGTGCGCCCTGGTCCGTGGGAGGAAACACCATATATTTT
V: TRBV20-1
J: TRBJ1-3
D: .
size: .

CDR3: CASSRDRGSFEQYF
DNA: TGTGCCAGCAGCCGAGACAGGGGGTCCTTTGAGCAGTACTTC
V: TRBV6-1
J: TRBJ2-7
D: TRBD1
size: .

CDR3: CAWSVGVVVKQFF
DNA: TGTGCCTGGAGTGTGGGGGTGGTGGTTAAGCAGTTCTTC
V: TRBV30
J: TRBJ2-1
D: .
size: .

CDR3: CASSPGTRGTGELFF
DNA: TGTGCCAGCTCACCCGGGACTCGAGGCACCGGGGAGCTGTTTTTT
V: TRBV18
J: TRBJ2-2
D: .
size: few

CDR3: CASSLSMRATSTDTQYF
DNA: TGTGCCAGCAGTCTTAGTATGCGGGCAACTAGCACAGATACGCAGTATTTT
V: TRBV7-6
J: TRBJ2-3
D: .
size: .

CDR3: CASSFRGLAGGHPSYEQYF
DNA: TGCGCCAGCAGCTTCCGCGGACTAGCGGGGGGCCATCCATCCTACGAGCAGTACTTC
V: TRBV4-1
J: TRBJ2-7
D: TRBD2
size: few

CDR3: CASNAGTGGYNEQFF
DNA: TGTGCCAGCAATGCCGGGACAGGGGGCTACAATGAGCAGTTCTTC
V: TRBV12-3/TRBV12-4
J: TRBJ2-1
D: TRBD1
size: many

CDR3: CSVVDRTVSLYEQYF
DNA: TGCAGCGTTGTCGACAGGACCGTATCCCTCTACGAGCAGTACTTC
V: TRBV29-1
J: TRBJ2-7
D: .
size: .

CDR3: CSARTREGVNTEAFF
DNA: TGCAGTGCTAGAACCAGGGAAGGGGTGAACACTGAAGCTTTCTTT
V: TRBV20-1
J: TRBJ1-1
D: .
size: many

CDR3: CASSLFGTGAYNEQFF
DNA: TGTGCCAGCAGCTTGTTTGGGACAGGCGCCTACAATGAGCAGTTCTTC
V: TRBV5-4
J: TRBJ2-1
D: TRBD1
size: many

CDR3: CASSLEDYNEQFF
DNA: TGTGCCAGCAGCTTAGAAGACTACAATGAGCAGTTCTTC
V: TRBV7-2
J: TRBJ2-1
D: .
size: many

CDR3: CASSLEGAAGQQFF
DNA: TGTGCCAGCAGCTTAGAAGGGGCAGCGGGGCAGCAGTTCTTC
V: TRBV7-3
J: TRBJ2-1
D: TRBD2
size: many

CDR3: CASSLGQGTTGELFF
DNA: TGCGCCAGCAGTTTGGGACAGGGGACCACCGGGGAGCTGTTTTTT
V: TRBV5-1
J: TRBJ2-2
D: TRBD1
size: few

CDR3: CASSLGQGMMNTEAFF
DNA: TGTGCCAGCAGCTTAGGGCAGGGGATGATGAACACTGAAGCTTTCTTT
V: TRBV11-2
J: TRBJ1-1
D: .
size: .

CDR3: CASSEGRSYNSPLHF
DNA: TGTGCCAGCAGTGAAGGGCGATCCTATAATTCACCCCTCCACTTT
V: TRBV27
J: TRBJ1-6
D: .
size: few

CDR3: CASSPTGRGAWTDTQYF
DNA: TGTGCCAGCAGCCCGACGGGGAGGGGCGCATGGACAGATACGCAGTATTTT
V: TRBV7-9
J: TRBJ2-3
D: TRBD2
size: .

CDR3: CASSLDTSYEQYF
DNA: TGCGCCAGCAGCTTGGACACCTCCTACGAGCAGTACTTC
V: TRBV5-1
J: TRBJ2-7
D: .
size: many

CDR3: CASTRLDRGRNYGYTF
DNA: TGTGCCAGTACCCGTCTGGACAGGGGCAGAAACTATGGCTACACCTTC
V: TRBV19
J: TRBJ1-2
D: TRBD1
size: .

CDR3: CASSEFGQGDTGELFF
DNA: TGTGCCAGCAGTGAATTCGGACAGGGGGACACCGGGGAGCTGTTTTTT
V: TRBV25-1
J: TRBJ2-2
D: TRBD1
size: few

CDR3: CASSLGTASYGYTF
DNA: TGCGCCAGCAGCTTGGGGACAGCCTCCTATGGCTACACCTTC
V: TRBV5-1
J: TRBJ1-2
D: .
size: .

CDR3: CASSQGGLAGAYEQYF
DNA: TGCGCCAGCAGCCAAGGAGGACTAGCGGGGGCCTACGAGCAGTACTTC
V: TRBV4-3
J: TRBJ2-7
D: TRBD2
size: many

CDR3: CASSLGFWDNSPLHF
DNA: TGCGCCAGCAGCTTGGGATTTTGGGATAATTCACCCCTCCACTTT
V: TRBV5-1
J: TRBJ1-6
D: .
size: .

CDR3: CATSRLGGKKYTGELFF
DNA: TGTGCCACCAGCAGACTGGGGGGGAAAAAGTACACCGGGGAGCTGTTTTTT
V: TRBV15
J: TRBJ2-2
D: TRBD2
size: few

CDR3: CASSQSWKRDKDHNEQFF
DNA: TGCGCCAGCAGTCAATCGTGGAAGAGGGACAAGGACCACAATGAGCAGTTCTTC
V: TRBV23-1
J: TRBJ2-1
D: .
size: few

CDR3: CSVGTGAGLGYGYTF
DNA: TGCAGCGTCGGGACAGGTGCCGGCCTGGGCTATGGCTACACCTTC
V: TRBV29-1
J: TRBJ1-2
D: TRBD1
size: few

CDR3: CASSLGSGEETQYF
DNA: TGCGCCAGCAGCTTGGGTAGCGGGGAAGAGACCCAGTACTTC
V: TRBV5-1
J: TRBJ2-5
D: TRBD2
size: .

CDR3: CAISETDASNQPQHF
DNA: TGTGCCATCAGTGAAACGGACGCTAGCAATCAGCCCCAGCATTTT
V: TRBV10-3
J: TRBJ1-5
D: .
size: .

CDR3: CASSLELTGAGTDTQYF
DNA: TGCGCCAGCAGCTTGGAACTGACGGGGGCAGGCACAGATACGCAGTATTTT
V: TRBV5-1
J: TRBJ2-3
D: .
size: many

CDR3: CASSLSQGGFGYTF
DNA: TGTGCCAGCAGTTTGTCCCAGGGGGGGTTTGGCTACACCTTC
V: TRBV12-3/TRBV12-4
J: TRBJ1-2
D: TRBD1
size: .

CDR3: CASSLPAGVEYEQFF
DNA: TGTGCCAGCAGCTTACCGGCGGGAGTGGAATATGAGCAGTTCTTC
V: TRBV7-8
J: TRBJ2-1
D: TRBD2
size: .

CDR3: CASSRGQGRYEQYF
DNA: TGTGCCAGTAGTCGAGGACAGGGGCGCTACGAGCAGTACTTC
V: TRBV19
J: TRBJ2-7
D: TRBD1
size: .

CDR3: CASSDSGISYEQYF
DNA: TGTGCCAGCAGCGACAGCGGGATCTCCTACGAGCAGTACTTC
V: TRBV9
J: TRBJ2-7
D: TRBD2
size: .

CDR3: CASSLAGGSEETQYF
DNA: TGCGCCAGCAGCTTGGCAGGGGGGAGCGAAGAGACCCAGTACTTC
V: TRBV5-1
J: TRBJ2-5
D: .
size: many

CDR3: CSARASGRATDTQYF
DNA: TGCAGTGCCAGGGCTAGCGGGAGGGCTACAGATACGCAGTATTTT
V: TRBV20-1
J: TRBJ2-3
D: TRBD2
size: many